This TCR beta chain derives from a study of human T cells and chemical hapten exposure. This clonotype has a handful of counts. Germline V gene data show CDR1 as DFQATT and CDR2 as SNEGSKA (reference sequence). Trimming cost V 5 bases and J 3 bases, with 6 bases left between them. The CDR3 has 11 residues. TCRdb redid the calling of the RACE reads with MiXCR, one entry per CDR3 protein. The table has about 40,000 distinct CDR3 sequences, roughly 10% seen once. As for time point: pre-sensitization, week 0. Treatment: therapeutic diphenylcyclopropenone sensitization with weekly scalp DPC. This receptor was taken from a man aged 25-45 years with alopecia areata. Some clones in this sample may be carry-over from other donors' samples. The input for sequencing was whole blood, taken in connection with sensitization to the hapten diphenylcyclopropenone (DPC). This chain links TRBV20-1 with TRBJ2-3; D remains unclear. The DNA of the CDR3 is TGCAGTGCTCCGCCAACAGATACGCAGTATTTT. Its protein product is CSAPPTDTQYF.